The subject of this entry is one T cell receptor beta chain. CDR1 is SGHRS and CDR2 is YFSETQ in the germline V gene. This CDR3 comprises 14 residues. Trimming pared 0 bases from V and 0 bases from J, leaving 4 bases between. This sample stems from a study of blood T cell repertoires in COVID-19. Study background: Acute-phase and convalescent COVID-19 samples originated in the United States, Italy and Spain. In each case, the material was cDNA or gDNA derived from T cells, B-cell-depleted T cells, or PBMCs.

As processed by the authors: The assay estimated nucleated cells by amplifying reference gene primers. Clones were read by immunoSEQ multiplex PCR, and TCRdb kept only the in-frame ones, dropping some. V, J and clone size were drawn from that table, and D and trimming were deduced from the DNA. The sample comprises about 190,000 clones, about 80% of which are singletons, and 6.9% rests with the top ten. The chain is built from TRBV5-1 and TRBJ1-3; D is unclear. The sequence derives from a man aged 60-69 years with acute or convalescent COVID-19. The sample consisted of peripheral blood. The DNA of the CDR3 is TGCGCCAGCAGCTTGGGGAGCTCTGGAAACACCATATATTTT. Translation: CASSLGSSGNTIYF.